This record covers a single T cell receptor beta chain. The sample is drawn from a study of cytomegalovirus exposure and HLA in healthy donors. A multiplex PCR was run with 60 Vbeta primers and 13 Jbeta primers. Repertoires were generated with immunoSEQ multiplex PCR, while TCRdb's copy carries only in-frame clones and drops some. This table holds approximately 140,000 clones, 65% to 90% found once. The CDR3 has 14 amino acids. V shed 0 bases and J shed 5 bases, with 10 bases lying between them. Germline CDR1 and CDR2: ENHRY and SYGVKD. This receptor was obtained from a man aged 45-65 years in good health and CMV-seronegative. Sequenced: PBMCs. The chain employs TRBV10-3 and TRBJ1-1, with D perhaps matching TRBD1 (5 bases). The DNA of the CDR3 is TGTGCCATCAGTGAGTCGGGGGGGAGGACTGAAGCTTTCTTT. Encoded protein: CAISESGGRTEAFF.